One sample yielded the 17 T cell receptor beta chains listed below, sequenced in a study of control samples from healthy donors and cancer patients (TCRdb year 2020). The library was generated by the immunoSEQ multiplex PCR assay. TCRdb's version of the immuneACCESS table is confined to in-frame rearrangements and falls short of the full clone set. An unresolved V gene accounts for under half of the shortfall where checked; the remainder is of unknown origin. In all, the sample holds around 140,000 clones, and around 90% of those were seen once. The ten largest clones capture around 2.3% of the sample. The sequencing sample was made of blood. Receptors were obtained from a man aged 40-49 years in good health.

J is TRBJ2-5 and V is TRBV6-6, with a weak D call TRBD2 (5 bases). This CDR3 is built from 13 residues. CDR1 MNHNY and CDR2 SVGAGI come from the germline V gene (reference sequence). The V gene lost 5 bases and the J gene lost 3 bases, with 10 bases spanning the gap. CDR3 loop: CASSTGVEETQYF. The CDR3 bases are TGTGCCAGCAGTACCGGGGTTGAAGAGACCCAGTACTTC.

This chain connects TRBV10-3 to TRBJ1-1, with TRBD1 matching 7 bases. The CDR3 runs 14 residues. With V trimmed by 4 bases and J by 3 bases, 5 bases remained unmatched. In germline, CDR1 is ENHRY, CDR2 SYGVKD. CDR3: CAISVLQGDTEAFF. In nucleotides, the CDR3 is TGTGCCATCAGTGTACTGCAGGGGGACACTGAAGCTTTCTTT.

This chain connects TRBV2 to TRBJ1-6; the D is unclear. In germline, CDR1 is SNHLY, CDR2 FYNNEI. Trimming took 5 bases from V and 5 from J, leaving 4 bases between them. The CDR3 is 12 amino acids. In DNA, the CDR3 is TGTGCCAGCAGTCCCGATAATTCACCCCTCCACTTT. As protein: CASSPDNSPLHF.

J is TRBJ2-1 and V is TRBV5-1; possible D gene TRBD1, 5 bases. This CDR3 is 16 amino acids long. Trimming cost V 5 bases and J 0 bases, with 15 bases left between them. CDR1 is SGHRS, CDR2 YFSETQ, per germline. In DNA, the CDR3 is TGCGCCAGCAGGTCGCATACAGGCGGCTCCTACAATGAGCAGTTCTTC. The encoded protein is CASRSHTGGSYNEQFF.

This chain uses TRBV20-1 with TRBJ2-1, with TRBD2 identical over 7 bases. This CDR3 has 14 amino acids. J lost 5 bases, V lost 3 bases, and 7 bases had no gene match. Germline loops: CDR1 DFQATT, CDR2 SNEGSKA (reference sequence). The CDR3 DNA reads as TGCAGTGCTAGTTTGGGGGGGATAAACAATGAGCAGTTCTTC. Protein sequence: CSASLGGINNEQFF.

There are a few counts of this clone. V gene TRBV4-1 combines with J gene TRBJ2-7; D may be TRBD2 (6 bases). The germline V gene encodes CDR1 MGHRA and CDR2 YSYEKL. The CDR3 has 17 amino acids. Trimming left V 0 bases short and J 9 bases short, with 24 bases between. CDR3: CASSQEGGLGQREGQYF. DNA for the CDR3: TGCGCCAGCAGCCAAGAGGGAGGACTTGGGCAACGAGAGGGGCAGTACTTC.

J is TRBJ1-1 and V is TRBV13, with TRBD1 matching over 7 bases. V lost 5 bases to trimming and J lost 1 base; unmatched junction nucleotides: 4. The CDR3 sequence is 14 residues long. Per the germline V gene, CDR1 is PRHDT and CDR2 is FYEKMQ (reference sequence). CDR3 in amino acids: CASSGAGGNTEAFF. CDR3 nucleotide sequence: TGTGCCAGCAGCGGTGCAGGGGGGAACACTGAAGCTTTCTTT.

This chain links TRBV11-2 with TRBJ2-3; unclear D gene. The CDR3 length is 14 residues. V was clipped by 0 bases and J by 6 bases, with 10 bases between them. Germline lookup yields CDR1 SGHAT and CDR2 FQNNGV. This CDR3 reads CASSLDKGHDTQYF. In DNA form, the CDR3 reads TGTGCCAGCAGCTTAGATAAAGGTCACGATACGCAGTATTTT. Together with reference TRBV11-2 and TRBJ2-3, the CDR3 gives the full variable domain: EAGVAQSPRYKIIEKRQSVAFWCNPISGHATLYWYQQILGQGPKLLIQFQNNGVVDDSQLPKDRFSAERLKGVDSTLKIQPAKLEDSAVYLCASSLDKGHDTQYFGPGTRLTVL.

DNA for the CDR3: TGTGCCAGCAGGACGGAGGCCAATCAGCCCCAGCATTTT. Translation: CASRTEANQPQHF. V gene TRBV2 combines with J gene TRBJ1-5; D not resolved. V was shortened by 6 bases and J by 3 bases, with 9 bases between the two germline ends. CDR1 is SNHLY, CDR2 FYNNEI, per germline. The CDR3 is made up of 13 amino acids.

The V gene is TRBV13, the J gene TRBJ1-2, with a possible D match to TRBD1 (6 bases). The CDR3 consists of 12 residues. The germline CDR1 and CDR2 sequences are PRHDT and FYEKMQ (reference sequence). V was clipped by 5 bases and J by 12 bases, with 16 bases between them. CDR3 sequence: CASSPGARGHTF. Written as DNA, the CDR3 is TGTGCCAGCAGCCCAGGGGCCAGAGGCCACACCTTC.

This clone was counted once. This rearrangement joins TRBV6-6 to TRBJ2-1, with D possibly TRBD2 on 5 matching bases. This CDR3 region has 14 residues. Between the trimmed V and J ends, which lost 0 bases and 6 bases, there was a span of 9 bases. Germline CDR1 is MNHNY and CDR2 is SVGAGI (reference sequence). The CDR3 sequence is CASSYSGVPNEQFF. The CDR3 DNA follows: TGTGCCAGCAGTTACTCGGGAGTGCCCAATGAGCAGTTCTTC.

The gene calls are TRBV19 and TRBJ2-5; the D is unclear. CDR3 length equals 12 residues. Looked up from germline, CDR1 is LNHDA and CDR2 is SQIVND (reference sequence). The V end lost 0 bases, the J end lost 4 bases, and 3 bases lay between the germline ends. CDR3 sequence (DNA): TGTGCCAGTAGTATAGAAAGAGAGACCCAGTACTTC. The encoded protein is CASSIERETQYF.

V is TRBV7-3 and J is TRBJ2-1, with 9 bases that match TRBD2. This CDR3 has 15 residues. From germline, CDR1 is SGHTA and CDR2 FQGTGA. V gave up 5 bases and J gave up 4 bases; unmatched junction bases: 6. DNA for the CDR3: TGTGCCAGCAGCCGGACTAGCGCAGATTACAATGAGCAGTTCTTC. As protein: CASSRTSADYNEQFF. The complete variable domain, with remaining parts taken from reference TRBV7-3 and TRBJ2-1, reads GAGVSQTPSNKVTEKGKYVELRCDPISGHTALYWYRQSLGQGPEFLIYFQGTGAADDSGLPNDRFFAVRPEGSVSTLKIQRTERGDSAVYLCASSRTSADYNEQFFGPGTRLTVL.

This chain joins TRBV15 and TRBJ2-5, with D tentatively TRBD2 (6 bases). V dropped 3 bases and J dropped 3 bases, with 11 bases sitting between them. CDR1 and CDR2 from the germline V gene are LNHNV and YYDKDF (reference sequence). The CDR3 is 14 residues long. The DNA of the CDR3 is TGTGCCACCAGCAGCCTGCAGCGGGAAGAGACCCAGTACTTC. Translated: CATSSLQREETQYF.

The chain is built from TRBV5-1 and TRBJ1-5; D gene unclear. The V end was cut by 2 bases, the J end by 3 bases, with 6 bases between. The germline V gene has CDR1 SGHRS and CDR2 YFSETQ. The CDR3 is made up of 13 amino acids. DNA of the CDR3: TGCGCCAGCAGCTTAGAGCACAATCAGCCCCAGCATTTT. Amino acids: CASSLEHNQPQHF.

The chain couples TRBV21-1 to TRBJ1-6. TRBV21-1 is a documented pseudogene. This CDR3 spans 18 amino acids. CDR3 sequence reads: CASSPLRAADSYNSPLHF. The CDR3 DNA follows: TGTGCCAGCAGTCCCCTACGGGCGGCAGATTCCTATAATTCACCCCTCCACTTT.

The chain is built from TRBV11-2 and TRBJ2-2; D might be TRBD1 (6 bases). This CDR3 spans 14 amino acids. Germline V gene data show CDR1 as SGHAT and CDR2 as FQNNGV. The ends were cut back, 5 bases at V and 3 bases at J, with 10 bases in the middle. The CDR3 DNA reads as TGTGCCAGCAGCAGTACAGGGTACACCGGGGAGCTGTTTTTT. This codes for CASSSTGYTGELFF.